Sequencing of this T cell receptor beta chain was carried out in a study of CD8+ T cells in alopecia areata. Study-wide background: Those patients who were treated received oral tofacitinib, which was given at 5 to 10 mg twice daily for moderate-to-severe alopecia areata.

cDNA reverse transcribed from extracted RNA served as the sequencing template. TCRdb keeps only in-frame clones here, not all; method: immunoSEQ multiplex PCR. This table has about 140,000 clones, about 51% appearing once. CDR1 is SGHNT and CDR2 is YYREEE in the germline V gene (reference sequence). V dropped 1 base and J dropped 5 bases, with 13 bases sitting between them. CDR3 length: 15 residues. PBMCs, the starting material, were the source of sorted CD4+ and CD8+ T cells. The sequence came from a human donor with alopecia areata. Sequencing was performed on CD4+ T cells sorted from blood, taken at week 0. This chain joins TRBV5-4 and TRBJ2-4; tentatively, D is TRBD2 (7 bases). The CDR3 loop reads CASSLLGGAQNIQYF. In DNA form, the CDR3 reads TGTGCCAGCAGCTTGTTAGGGGGGGCCCAAAACATTCAGTACTTC.